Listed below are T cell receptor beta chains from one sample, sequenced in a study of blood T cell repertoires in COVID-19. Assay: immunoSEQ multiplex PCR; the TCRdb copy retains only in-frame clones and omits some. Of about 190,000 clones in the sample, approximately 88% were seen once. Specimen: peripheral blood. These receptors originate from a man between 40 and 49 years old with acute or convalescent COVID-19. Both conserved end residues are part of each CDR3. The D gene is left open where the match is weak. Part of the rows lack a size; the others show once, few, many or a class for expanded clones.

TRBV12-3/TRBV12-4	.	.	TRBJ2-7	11	TGTGCCAGCAGTGGAGCCTACGAGCAGTACTTC	CASSGAYEQYF
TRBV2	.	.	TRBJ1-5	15	TGTGCCAGCAGTCTTGAGGGTTTTGACAATCAGCCCCAGCATTTT	CASSLEGFDNQPQHF
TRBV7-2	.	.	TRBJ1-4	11	TGTGCCAGCAGAGGGGCCGGGAAACTGTTTTTT	CASRGAGKLFF
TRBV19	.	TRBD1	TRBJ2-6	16	TGTGCCAGTAGTTTCGGACAGGCCTCTGGGGCCAACGTCCTGACTTTC	CASSFGQASGANVLTF
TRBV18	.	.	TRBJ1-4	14	TGTGCCAGCTCACCTATTGCAACTAATGAAAAACTGTTTTTT	CASSPIATNEKLFF
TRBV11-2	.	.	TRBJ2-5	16	TGTGCCAGCAGCCGCGTCGGCGGGGGCGATCAAGAGACCCAGTACTTC	CASSRVGGGDQETQYF
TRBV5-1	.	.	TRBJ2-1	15	TGCGCCAGCAGCTTAGGTGGCGACTCACACAATGAGCAGTTCTTC	CASSLGGDSHNEQFF
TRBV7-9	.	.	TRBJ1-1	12	TGTGCCAGCAGTTCACAGAACACTGAAGCTTTCTTT	CASSSQNTEAFF
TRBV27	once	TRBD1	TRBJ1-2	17	TGTGCCAGCAGTTTATCAGCTTCCAGGGGGCCCCTCTATGGCTACACCTTC	CASSLSASRGPLYGYTF
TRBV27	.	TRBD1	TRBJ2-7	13	TGTGCCAGCAGTCCCAGACAGGGCTACGAGCAGTACTTC	CASSPRQGYEQYF
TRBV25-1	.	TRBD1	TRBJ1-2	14	TGTGCCAGCAGTAATCAGGGGGTTGGCTATGGCTACACCTTC	CASSNQGVGYGYTF
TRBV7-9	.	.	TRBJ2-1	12	TGTGCCAGCAGCTTAGACCTGCGTCCGCAGTTCTTC	CASSLDLRPQFF
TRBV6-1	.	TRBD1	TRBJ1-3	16	TGTGCCAGCAGTGAACCGACAGGGGGCTCTCTAGGGACCATATATTTT	CASSEPTGGSLGTIYF
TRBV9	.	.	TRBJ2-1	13	TGTGCCAGCAGCCCAGGGGTCTGGAGTGAGCAGTTCTTC	CASSPGVWSEQFF
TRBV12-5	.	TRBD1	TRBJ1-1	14	TGTGCTAGTGGTAGGGACAGGGTGGAAACTGAAGCTTTCTTT	CASGRDRVETEAFF
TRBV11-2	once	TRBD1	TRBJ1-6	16	TGTGCCAGCAGCTTAGAAGGGGGCTTACGAAATTCACCCCTCCACTTT	CASSLEGGLRNSPLHF
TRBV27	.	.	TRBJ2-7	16	TGTGCCAGCAGCCGATCCCTCACAGGGCGCGGCTACGAGCAGTACTTC	CASSRSLTGRGYEQYF
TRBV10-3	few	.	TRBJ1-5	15	TGTGCCATCAGTAGGGACAAATATAGCAATCAGCCCCAGCATTTT	CAISRDKYSNQPQHF
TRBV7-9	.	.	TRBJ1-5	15	TGTGCCAGCAGCCCCGATGGACTGAGCAATCAGCCCCAGCATTTT	CASSPDGLSNQPQHF
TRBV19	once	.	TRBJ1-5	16	TGTGCCAGTAGTATAGACGGCAGGGGCCGCAATCAGCCCCAGCATTTT	CASSIDGRGRNQPQHF
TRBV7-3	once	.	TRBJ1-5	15	TGTGCCAGCAGCTCCCCCCGGGGGGGCAATCAGCCCCAGCATTTT	CASSSPRGGNQPQHF
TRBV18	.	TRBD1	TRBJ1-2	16	TGTGCCAGCTCAACATCACACCGGGACAGGGGGTTAGGCTACACCTTC	CASSTSHRDRGLGYTF
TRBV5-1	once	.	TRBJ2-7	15	TGCGCCAGCAGCCCCAGGGTCGCGCAACTGTACGAGCAGTACTTC	CASSPRVAQLYEQYF
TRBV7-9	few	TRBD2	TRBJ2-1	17	TGTGCCAGCAGCACCAGTCGGACTAGCGGGCACCCGAATGAGCAGTTCTTC	CASSTSRTSGHPNEQFF
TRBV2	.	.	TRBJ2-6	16	TGTGCCAGCAGTGAATTTCTCGGTCTTGGGGCCAACGTCCTGACTTTC	CASSEFLGLGANVLTF
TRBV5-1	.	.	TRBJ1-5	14	TGCGCCAGCAGCTTGGGTGGGGGGGGTCAGCCCCAGCATTTT	CASSLGGGGQPQHF
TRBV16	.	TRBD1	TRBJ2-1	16	TGTGCCAGCAGCCAATCTGGAGGACAGGGATACAATGAGCAGTTCTTC	CASSQSGGQGYNEQFF
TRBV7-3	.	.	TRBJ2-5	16	TGTGCCAGCAGCCCCCAGGGGACCCCGGGGCGAGAGACCCAGTACTTC	CASSPQGTPGRETQYF
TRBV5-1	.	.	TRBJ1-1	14	TGCGCCAGCAGCTTTCCGGGGGGTGGATCTGAAGCTTTCTTT	CASSFPGGGSEAFF
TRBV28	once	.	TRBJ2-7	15	TGTGCCAGCATCCACCCGGGGACACCAACCTACGAGCAGTACTTC	CASIHPGTPTYEQYF
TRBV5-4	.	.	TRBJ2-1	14	TGTGCCAGCAGCTTGGAACTGGCCTACAATGAGCAGTTCTTC	CASSLELAYNEQFF
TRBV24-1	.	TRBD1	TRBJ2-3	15	TGTGCCACCAGTGCGGGACAGGGGGCGACAGATACGCAGTATTTT	CATSAGQGATDTQYF
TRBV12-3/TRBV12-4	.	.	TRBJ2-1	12	TGTGCCAGCAAAAACAGGTACAATGAGCAGTTCTTC	CASKNRYNEQFF
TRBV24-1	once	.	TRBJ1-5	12	TGTGCCACCAGACAGTACAATCAGCCCCAGCATTTT	CATRQYNQPQHF
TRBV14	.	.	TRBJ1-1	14	TGTGCCAGCAACCACGGTTCGCGAACCTCTGCGGCTTTCTTT	CASNHGSRTSAAFF
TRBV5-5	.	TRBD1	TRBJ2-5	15	TGTGCCAGCAGCTTGATACCAGGGGGCATTGAGACCCAGTACTTC	CASSLIPGGIETQYF
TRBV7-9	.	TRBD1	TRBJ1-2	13	TGTGCCAGCAGCCTAAACCGGGACAGAGTTTACACCTTC	CASSLNRDRVYTF
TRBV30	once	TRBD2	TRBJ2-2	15	TGTGCCTGGAGTTATAGCGGGAGAAACACCGGGGAGCTGTTTTTT	CAWSYSGRNTGELFF
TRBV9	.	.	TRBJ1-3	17	TGTGCCAGCAGCGCCTCCAGAGAGGGAATCACTGGAAACACCATATATTTT	CASSASREGITGNTIYF
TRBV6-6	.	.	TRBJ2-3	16	TGTGCCAGCACTTCTTACTTGGTAACTAGCACAGATACGCAGTATTTT	CASTSYLVTSTDTQYF
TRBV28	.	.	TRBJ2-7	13	TGTGCCAGCAGTCCCCTCCCCAGGGACGAGCAGTACTTC	CASSPLPRDEQYF
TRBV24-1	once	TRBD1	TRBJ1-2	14	TGTGCCACCAGTGACCCGACAGGGAGTGATGGCTACACCTTC	CATSDPTGSDGYTF
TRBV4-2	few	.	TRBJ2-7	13	TGTGCCAGCAGCTCGTTAGGGGCCTACGAGCAGTACTTC	CASSSLGAYEQYF
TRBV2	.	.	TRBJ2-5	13	TGTGCCAGCAGGGACAGAGGAGAAGAGACCCAGTACTTC	CASRDRGEETQYF
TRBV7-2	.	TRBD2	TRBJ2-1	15	TGTGCCAGCAGCTTAGACGTAGCGGGGTACAATGAGCAGTTCTTC	CASSLDVAGYNEQFF
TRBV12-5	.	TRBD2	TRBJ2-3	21	TGTGCTAGTGGTTTGGTCCATCCTAGACTAGCGGGGGGGCCAGTAAGAGATACGCAGTATTTT	CASGLVHPRLAGGPVRDTQYF
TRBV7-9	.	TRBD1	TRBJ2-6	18	TGTGCCAGCAGCTTAGGGGCAGGGGGACCATCCGGGGCCAACGTCCTGACTTTC	CASSLGAGGPSGANVLTF
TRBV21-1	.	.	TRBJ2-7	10	TGTGCCAGCAGCAAAATCCCGTCCTACTTC	CASSKIPSYF
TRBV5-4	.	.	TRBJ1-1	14	TGTGCCAGCAGCTTCGTCCCCCAGGGAACTGAAGCTTTCTTT	CASSFVPQGTEAFF
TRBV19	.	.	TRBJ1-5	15	TGTGCCAGTAGTATACCCCGACAGTACAATCAGCCCCAGCATTTT	CASSIPRQYNQPQHF